This T cell receptor beta chain emerged from a study of cytomegalovirus exposure and HLA in healthy donors. V was clipped by 2 bases and J by 1 base; unmatched bases: 5. The length of the CDR3 is 18 residues. Germline CDR1 and CDR2: SGDLS and YYNGEE. Primers: 60 Vbeta forward and 13 Jbeta reverse. Sequenced by immunoSEQ multiplex PCR; TCRdb stores in-frame clones only, minus some. The table records 120,000 to 150,000 clones, approximately 88% of them present only once. Material: PBMCs. The TCR comes from a woman between 40 and 55 years old in good health and CMV-seronegative. This chain uses TRBV9 with TRBJ2-3; 15 bases match TRBD2. CDR3 sequence (DNA): TGTGCCAGCAGCGTTAGGGGACTAGCGGGAGGAGGCACAGATACGCAGTATTTT. It specifies CASSVRGLAGGGTDTQYF.